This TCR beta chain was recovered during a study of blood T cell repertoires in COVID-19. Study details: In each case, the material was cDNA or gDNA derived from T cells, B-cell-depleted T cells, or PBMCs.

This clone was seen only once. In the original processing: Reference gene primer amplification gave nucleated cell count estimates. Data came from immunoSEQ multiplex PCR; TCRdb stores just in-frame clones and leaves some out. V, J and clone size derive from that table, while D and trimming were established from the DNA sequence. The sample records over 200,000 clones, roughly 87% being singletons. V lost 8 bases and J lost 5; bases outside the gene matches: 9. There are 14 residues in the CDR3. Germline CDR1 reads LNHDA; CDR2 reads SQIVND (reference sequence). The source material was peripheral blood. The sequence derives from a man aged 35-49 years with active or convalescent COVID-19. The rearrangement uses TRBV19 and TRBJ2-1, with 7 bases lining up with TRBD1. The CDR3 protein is CASAWGTANNEQFF. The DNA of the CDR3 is TGTGCCAGTGCGTGGGGGACAGCTAACAATGAGCAGTTCTTC.